A single sample gave rise to the 20 T cell receptor beta chains below, sequenced in a study of T cells after posttransplantation cyclophosphamide. Produced via immunoSEQ multiplex PCR; TCRdb's table is partial and in-frame only. In the table there are 34,000 or so clones, 90% to 95% of which are singletons. The naive gate required viable CD3+CD4+ or CD3+CD8+ cells with CCR7+CD45RA+CD45RO-CD95-CD27+CD28+ phenotype. The sequenced sample consisted of naive CD4+ T cells sorted from blood. The receptor set was obtained from a young man in good health and a related stem cell transplant donor.

The CDR3 nucleotides are TGTGCCAGCAGCTTTAGAGGCAGGGTGGATCAGCCCCAGCATTTT. Its protein product is CASSFRGRVDQPQHF. The chain combines TRBV5-8 with TRBJ1-5; D is perhaps TRBD1 (5 bases). The CDR3 covers 15 residues. Germline CDR1 SGHTS, CDR2 YDEGEE. V lost 2 bases, J lost 5 bases, and 14 bases lay in between.

The genes are TRBV9 and TRBJ2-7; maybe TRBD2 (6 bases). Germline CDR1 and CDR2: SGDLS and YYNGEE. Trimming removed 4 bases from V and 0 bases from J, with 14 bases in between. The CDR3 consists of 15 residues. DNA of the CDR3: TGTGCCAGCAGCCCTCCCCGGGGGAGCTCCTACGAGCAGTACTTC. Translating gives CASSPPRGSSYEQYF.

This clone was counted once. This chain connects TRBV6-1 to TRBJ2-5; TRBD1 might be the D (6 bases). Per germline, CDR1 MNHNS and CDR2 SASEGT. Trimming shortened V by 2 bases and J by 5 bases, and 12 bases separated the two germline ends. CDR3 length: 14 residues. In nucleotides, the CDR3 is TGTGCCAGCAGTGAAATGGGGGCAGGGGAGACCCAGTACTTC. Its protein is CASSEMGAGETQYF.

V usage is TRBV5-1 and J usage is TRBJ2-2, with D tentatively TRBD1 (6 bases). Germline CDR1 is SGHRS and CDR2 is YFSETQ. This CDR3 has 16 amino acids. The V end was cut by 4 bases, the J end by 2 bases, with 15 bases between. CDR3 coding DNA: TGCGCCAGCAGCATTTTACCTGGGACAAACACCGGGGAGCTGTTTTTT. Its translation: CASSILPGTNTGELFF.

This chain uses TRBV14 with TRBJ2-1; 9 bases line up with TRBD2. CDR3 length: 15 residues. The germline V gene has CDR1 SGHDN and CDR2 FVKESK. The V segment lost 2 bases and the J segment 8 bases; nucleotides outside the gene matches: 7. CDR3: CASSQLRGGVYEQFF. The DNA for the CDR3 is TGTGCCAGCAGCCAATTGCGGGGGGGCGTGTATGAGCAGTTCTTC.

This chain connects TRBV28 to TRBJ2-1; D gene unclear. V dropped 5 bases and J dropped 8 bases, with 10 bases sitting between them. Germline V gives CDR1 MDHEN, CDR2 SYDVKM. The CDR3 runs 12 residues. CDR3: CASSPRWHEQFF. DNA for the CDR3: TGTGCCAGCAGTCCGCGGTGGCATGAGCAGTTCTTC.

The genes are TRBV27 and TRBJ1-2; 9 bases map to TRBD1. Germline V gene sequence: CDR1 MNHEY, CDR2 SMNVEV (reference sequence). The CDR3 consists of 15 residues. J gave up 4 bases and V 5 bases, and 8 bases lay outside the gene matches. The CDR3 reads CASSPIAQGAYGYTF. The CDR3 region has the DNA TGTGCCAGCAGTCCGATAGCACAGGGGGCCTATGGCTACACCTTC.

V gene TRBV5-1 combines with J gene TRBJ1-2; 11 positions match TRBD1. Looked up from germline, CDR1 is SGHRS and CDR2 is YFSETQ. J was trimmed by 8 bases and V by 4 bases; bases with no gene match: 7. This CDR3 region has 14 residues. Here the CDR3 DNA reads TGCGCCAGCAGCCCGGGACAGGGGGAAGGGGGCTACACCTTC. Encoded protein: CASSPGQGEGGYTF.

This chain connects TRBV9 to TRBJ2-2, with 11 bases matching TRBD1. Germline V gene data show CDR1 as SGDLS and CDR2 as YYNGEE. J gave up 8 bases and V 4 bases, and 7 bases lay outside the gene matches. There are 15 residues in the CDR3. DNA for the CDR3: TGTGCCAGCAGCTGGACAGGGGGCAATAGTGGGGAGCTGTTTTTT. Its translation: CASSWTGGNSGELFF.

V and J are TRBV6-1 and TRBJ2-5; 12 bases line up with TRBD2. Germline values: CDR1 MNHNS, CDR2 SASEGT. The CDR3 spans 17 residues. The V segment lost 4 bases and the J segment 2 bases; nucleotides outside the gene matches: 8. The chain's CDR3 is CASSAPLAGGLQETQYF. CDR3 sequence (DNA): TGTGCCAGCAGTGCCCCGCTAGCGGGGGGGCTTCAAGAGACCCAGTACTTC.

The chain employs TRBV11-2 and TRBJ2-5; tentatively, D is TRBD2 (7 bases). The CDR3 has 14 residues. Germline lookup yields CDR1 SGHAT and CDR2 FQNNGV. V was cut by 5 bases and J by 2 bases, with 12 bases left in between. In DNA, the CDR3 is TGTGCCAGCAGCGGGAGGGGGGTTCAAGAGACCCAGTACTTC. Its protein is CASSGRGVQETQYF.

The CDR3 sequence is CASSSPEEKYNEQFF. The CDR3 DNA sequence: TGTGCCAGCAGCTCCCCGGAGGAAAAGTACAATGAGCAGTTCTTC. The chain couples TRBV7-8 to TRBJ2-1; D perhaps matches TRBD2 (5 bases). The CDR3 spans 15 residues. Trimming left V 4 bases short and J 4 bases short, with 14 bases between. The V gene's germline CDR1 is SGHVS and CDR2 FQNEAQ.

Points on this clone: Compared with germline, one end of the junction differs, possibly owing to a read error. Additional DNA sequences in this sample encode the identical CDR3. V is TRBV6-5 and J is TRBJ1-3; 10 bases agree with TRBD1. The germline CDR1 and CDR2 sequences are MNHEY and SVGAGI. The CDR3 covers 14 residues. In DNA form, the CDR3 reads TGTGCCAGCAGTTCCCCGGGACAGGGGTACACCATATACTTT. This codes for CASSSPGQGYTIYF.

The chain recombines TRBV5-1 with TRBJ2-1; D perhaps matches TRBD1 (5 bases). The germline CDR1 and CDR2 sequences are SGHRS and YFSETQ. V gave up 0 bases and J gave up 5 bases, with 12 bases separating them. CDR3 length: 15 residues. In DNA, the CDR3 is TGCGCCAGCAGCTTGGACGCAGGGCCAGACAATGAGCAGTTCTTC. Translating gives CASSLDAGPDNEQFF.

The chain links TRBV9 to TRBJ2-7; the match to TRBD1 covers 8 bases. Trimming removed 4 bases from V and 6 bases from J; junction bases left unmatched: 6. Germline assignment: CDR1 SGDLS and CDR2 YYNGEE. The CDR3 is 13 residues long. The chain's CDR3 is CASSSPGGAEQYF. The CDR3 region has the DNA TGTGCCAGCAGCTCCCCAGGGGGCGCCGAGCAGTACTTC.

The chain has TRBV13 and TRBJ2-2; 9 bases match TRBD1. Germline V lookup: CDR1 PRHDT, CDR2 FYEKMQ (reference sequence). The CDR3 spans 19 residues. Trimming took 1 base from V and 6 from J; bases not matched to a gene: 15. DNA of the CDR3: TGTGCCAGCAGCTTAGATGGCTACAGGGGGCGGGCGGAACCCGGGGAGCTGTTTTTT. This translates into CASSLDGYRGRAEPGELFF.

In DNA, the CDR3 is TGCAGCGCAAAAAAACGCACAGGCCATAGCAATCAGCCCCAGCATTTT. Protein: CSAKKRTGHSNQPQHF. The chain recombines TRBV29-1 with TRBJ1-5; TRBD1 is a possible D gene (5 bases). This CDR3 spans 16 amino acids. Germline V gives CDR1 SQVTM, CDR2 ANQGSEA. Trimming removed 7 bases from V and 0 bases from J, with 19 bases in between.

The chain carries TRBV20-1 and TRBJ2-7; 8 nucleotides align to TRBD2. After removal of 6 bases from V and 6 bases from J, the junction contained 4 bases not matched to a gene. Per germline, CDR1 DFQATT and CDR2 SNEGSKA (reference sequence). The CDR3 has 11 amino acids. The CDR3 sequence: CSASGLVEQYF. The CDR3 nucleotides read TGCAGTGCCTCGGGACTAGTCGAGCAGTACTTC.

This chain uses TRBV6-6 with TRBJ2-7, with 9 bases that match TRBD1. Germline-derived CDR1 and CDR2 are MNHNY and SVGAGI (reference sequence). Trimming took 6 bases from V and 9 from J; bases not matched to a gene: 6. The length of the CDR3 is 12 residues. This CDR3 is CASSAGTGLQYF. CDR3 DNA sequence: TGTGCCAGCAGCGCCGGGACAGGGTTGCAGTACTTC.

The chain links TRBV5-4 to TRBJ2-1; weak D call: TRBD2 (5 bases). The length of the CDR3 is 14 residues. Trimming removed 5 bases from V and 0 bases from J, with 9 bases in between. Germline values: CDR1 SGHNT, CDR2 YYREEE (reference sequence). CDR3 amino acids: CASREGSSYNEQFF. DNA of the CDR3: TGTGCCAGCAGAGAGGGTAGCTCCTACAATGAGCAGTTCTTC.